Reported below is one T cell receptor beta chain. Its specificity is not known. These data originate in a study of OX40 agonist ivuxolimab in advanced cancers. Study as a whole: Cohort: approximately 83% men, mean age about 62, aged about 20 to 85. Prior therapy, whether anti-PD-1, anti-PD-L1 or anti-CTLA-4, was allowed, and approximately 37% had some. Study results and limitations: Expanded clones belonging to CD8+ T cells outnumbered, on average, those of CD4+.

Produced via immunoSEQ multiplex PCR; TCRdb's table is partial and in-frame only. Among about 46,000 clones listed, roughly three quarters were seen once. V lost 7 bases, J lost 0 bases, and 6 bases lay in between. The CDR3 consists of 12 residues. CDR1 MDHEN and CDR2 SYDVKM come from the germline V gene. The rearrangement uses TRBV28 and TRBJ1-1; D ambiguous. This material consisted of CD4+ or CD8+ T cells sorted from blood, taken in a trial of the OX40 agonist ivuxolimab. The receptor was derived from an adult with an advanced solid tumor such as melanoma, head and neck, liver or kidney cancer. In DNA form, the CDR3 reads TGTGCCAGCAAACAGTTGAACACTGAAGCTTTCTTT. Its translation is CASKQLNTEAFF.